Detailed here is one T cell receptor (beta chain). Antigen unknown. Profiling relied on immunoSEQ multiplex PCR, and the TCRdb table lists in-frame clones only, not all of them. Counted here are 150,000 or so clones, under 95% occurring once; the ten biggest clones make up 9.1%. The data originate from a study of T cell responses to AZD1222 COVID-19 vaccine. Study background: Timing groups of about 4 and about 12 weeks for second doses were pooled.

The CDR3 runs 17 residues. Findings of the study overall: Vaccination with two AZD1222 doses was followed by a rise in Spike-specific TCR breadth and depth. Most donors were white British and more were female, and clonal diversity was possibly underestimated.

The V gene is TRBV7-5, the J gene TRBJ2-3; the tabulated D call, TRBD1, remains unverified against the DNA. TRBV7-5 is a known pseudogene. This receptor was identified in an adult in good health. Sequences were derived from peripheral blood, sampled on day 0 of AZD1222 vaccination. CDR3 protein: CVRSLHLWGQDLDTQYF. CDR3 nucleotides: TGTGTCAGAAGCTTACATCTCTGGGGACAGGACCTAGATACGCAGTATTTT.